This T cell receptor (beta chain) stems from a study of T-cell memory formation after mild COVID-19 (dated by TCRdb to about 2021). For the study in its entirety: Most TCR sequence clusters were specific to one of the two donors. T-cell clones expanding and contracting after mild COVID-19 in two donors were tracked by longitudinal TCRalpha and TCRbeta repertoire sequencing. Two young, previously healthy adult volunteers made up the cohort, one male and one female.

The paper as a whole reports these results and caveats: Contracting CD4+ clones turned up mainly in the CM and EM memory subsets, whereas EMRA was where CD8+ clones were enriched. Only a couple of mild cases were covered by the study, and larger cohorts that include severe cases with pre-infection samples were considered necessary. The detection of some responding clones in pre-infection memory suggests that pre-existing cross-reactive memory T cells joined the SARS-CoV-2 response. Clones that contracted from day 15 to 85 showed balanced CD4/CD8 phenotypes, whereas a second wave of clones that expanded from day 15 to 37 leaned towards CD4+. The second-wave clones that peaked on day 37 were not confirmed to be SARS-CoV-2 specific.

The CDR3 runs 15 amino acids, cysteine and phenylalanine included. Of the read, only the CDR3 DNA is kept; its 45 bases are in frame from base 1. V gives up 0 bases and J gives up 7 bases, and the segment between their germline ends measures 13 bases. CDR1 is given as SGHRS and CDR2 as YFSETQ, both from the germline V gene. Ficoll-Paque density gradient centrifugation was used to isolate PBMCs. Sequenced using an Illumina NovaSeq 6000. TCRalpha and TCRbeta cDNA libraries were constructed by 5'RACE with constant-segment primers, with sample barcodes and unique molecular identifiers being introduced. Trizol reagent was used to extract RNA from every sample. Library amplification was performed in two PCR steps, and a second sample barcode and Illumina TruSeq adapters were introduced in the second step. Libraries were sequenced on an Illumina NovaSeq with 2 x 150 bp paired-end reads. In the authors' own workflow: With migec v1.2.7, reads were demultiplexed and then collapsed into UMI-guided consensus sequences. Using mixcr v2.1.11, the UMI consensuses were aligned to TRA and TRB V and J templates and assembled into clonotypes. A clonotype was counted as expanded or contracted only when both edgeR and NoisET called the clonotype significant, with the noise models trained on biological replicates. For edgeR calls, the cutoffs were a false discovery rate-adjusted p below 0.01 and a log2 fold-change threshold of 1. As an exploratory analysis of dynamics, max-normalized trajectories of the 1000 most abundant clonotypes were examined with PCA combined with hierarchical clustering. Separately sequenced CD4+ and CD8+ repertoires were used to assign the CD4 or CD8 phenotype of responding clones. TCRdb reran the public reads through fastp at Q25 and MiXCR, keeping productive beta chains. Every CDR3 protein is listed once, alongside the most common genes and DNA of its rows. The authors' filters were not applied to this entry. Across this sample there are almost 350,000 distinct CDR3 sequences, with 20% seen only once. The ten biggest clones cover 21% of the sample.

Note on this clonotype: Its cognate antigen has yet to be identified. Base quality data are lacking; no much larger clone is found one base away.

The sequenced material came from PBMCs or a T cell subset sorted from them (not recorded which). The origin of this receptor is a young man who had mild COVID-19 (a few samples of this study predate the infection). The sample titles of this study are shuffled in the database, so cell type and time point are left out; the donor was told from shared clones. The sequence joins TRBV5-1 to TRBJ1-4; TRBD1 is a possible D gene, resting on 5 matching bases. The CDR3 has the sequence CASSLGQGLREKLFF. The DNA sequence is TGCGCCAGCAGCTTGGGTCAGGGTCTTCGTGAAAAACTGTTTTTT.